This entry features one T cell receptor beta chain sequence. J gave up 7 bases and V 2 bases, and 6 bases lay outside the gene matches. The V gene's germline CDR1 is MNHNY and CDR2 SVGAGI (reference sequence). This CDR3 spans 14 amino acids. Living in under 30 US areas, the participants were between roughly 18 and 89 years of age. Each participant's cohort was designated according to participant-reported clinical history. Participants in the exposed group had met a COVID-19 case in the 2 weeks before joining the study. This sample is drawn from a study of blood T cell repertoires in COVID-19. Clones were read by immunoSEQ multiplex PCR, and TCRdb kept only the in-frame ones, dropping some. The data show about 350,000 clones, 88% seen once.

The origin of this receptor is a woman between 25 and 40 years old who had been exposed to COVID-19. Sequencing input: PBMCs or T cells enriched from blood (not recorded which). The chain recombines TRBV6-6 with TRBJ2-7; 9 bases line up with TRBD2. The DNA of the CDR3 is TGTGCCAGCAGTTACGTTGGGACTAGCCCTGAGCAGTACTTC. It specifies CASSYVGTSPEQYF.